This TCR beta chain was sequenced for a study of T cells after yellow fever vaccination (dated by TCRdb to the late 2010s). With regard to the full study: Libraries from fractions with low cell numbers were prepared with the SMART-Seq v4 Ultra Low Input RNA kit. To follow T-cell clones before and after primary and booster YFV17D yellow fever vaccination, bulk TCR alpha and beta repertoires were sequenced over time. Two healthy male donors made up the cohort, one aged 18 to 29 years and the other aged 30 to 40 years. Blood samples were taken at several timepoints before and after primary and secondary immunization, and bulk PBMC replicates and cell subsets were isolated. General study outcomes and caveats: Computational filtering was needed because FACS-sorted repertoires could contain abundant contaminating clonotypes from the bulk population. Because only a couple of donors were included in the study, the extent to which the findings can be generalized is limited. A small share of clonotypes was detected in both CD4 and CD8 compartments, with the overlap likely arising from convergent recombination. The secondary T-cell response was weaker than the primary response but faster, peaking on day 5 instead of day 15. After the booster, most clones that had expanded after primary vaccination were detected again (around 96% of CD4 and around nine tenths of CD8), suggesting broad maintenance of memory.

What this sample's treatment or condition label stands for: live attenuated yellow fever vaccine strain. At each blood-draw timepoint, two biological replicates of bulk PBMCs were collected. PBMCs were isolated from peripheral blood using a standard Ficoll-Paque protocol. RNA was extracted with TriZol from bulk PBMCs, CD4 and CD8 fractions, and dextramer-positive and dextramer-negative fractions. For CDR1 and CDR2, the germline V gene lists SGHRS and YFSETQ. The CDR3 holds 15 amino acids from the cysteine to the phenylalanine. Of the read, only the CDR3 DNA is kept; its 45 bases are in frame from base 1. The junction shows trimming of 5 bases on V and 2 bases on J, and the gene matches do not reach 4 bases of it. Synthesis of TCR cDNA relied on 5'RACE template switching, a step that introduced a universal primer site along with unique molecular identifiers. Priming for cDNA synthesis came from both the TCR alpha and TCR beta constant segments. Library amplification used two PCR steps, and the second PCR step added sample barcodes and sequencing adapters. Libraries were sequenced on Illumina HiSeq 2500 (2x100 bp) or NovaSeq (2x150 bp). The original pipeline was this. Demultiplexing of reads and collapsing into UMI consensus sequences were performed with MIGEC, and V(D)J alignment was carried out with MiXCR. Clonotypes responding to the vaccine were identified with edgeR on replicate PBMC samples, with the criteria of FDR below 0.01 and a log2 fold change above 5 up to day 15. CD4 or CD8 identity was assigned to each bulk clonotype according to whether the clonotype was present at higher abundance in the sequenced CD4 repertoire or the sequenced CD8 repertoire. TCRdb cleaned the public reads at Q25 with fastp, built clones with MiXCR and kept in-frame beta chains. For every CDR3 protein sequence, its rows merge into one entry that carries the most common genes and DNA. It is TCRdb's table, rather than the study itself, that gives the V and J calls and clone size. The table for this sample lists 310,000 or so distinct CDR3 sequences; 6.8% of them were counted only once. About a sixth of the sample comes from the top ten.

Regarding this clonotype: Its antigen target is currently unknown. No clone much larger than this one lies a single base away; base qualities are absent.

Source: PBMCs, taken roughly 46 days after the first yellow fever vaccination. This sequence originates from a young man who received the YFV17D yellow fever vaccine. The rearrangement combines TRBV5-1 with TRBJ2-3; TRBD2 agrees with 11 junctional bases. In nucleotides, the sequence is TGCGCCAGCAGACTAGCGGGGGAGAACACAGATACGCAGTATTTT. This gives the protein CASRLAGENTDTQYF.